This T cell receptor beta chain is from a study of spatial heterogeneity in lung cancer. Overall study context: Any follow-up PBMC samples that were available went on to be sequenced, and the median time to follow-up was roughly two years after resection.

Study-level findings and limits: Follow-up blood showed ubiquitous expanded tumor TCRs less than blood at resection did.

As concerns this clonotype: Its antigen is not known.

Germline CDR1 SEHNR, CDR2 FQNEAQ (reference sequence). This CDR3 region has 15 residues. V lost 1 base and J lost 3; bases outside the gene matches: 4. Time point given: blood at routine non-recurrence follow-up after resection. Extraction of whole RNA from tumor, nontumor lung or frozen PBMC preceded unsorted sequencing. The presence of a unique molecular identifier marked each TCR cDNA molecule. TCRdb independently ran MiXCR on the 5' RACE reads; one entry per CDR3 protein. Of some 110,000 distinct CDR3 sequences in the sample, approximately 12% are singletons; the top ten hold around 16%. Here the sequenced sample was PBMCs, taken at follow-up. The TCR originated in a male donor with early-stage non-small cell lung cancer. This chain links TRBV7-9 with TRBJ2-7, with TRBD1 matching over 9 bases. The CDR3 sequence: CASSLEGTGIYEQYF. The DNA for the CDR3 is TGTGCCAGCAGCTTAGAAGGGACAGGGATCTACGAGCAGTACTTC.